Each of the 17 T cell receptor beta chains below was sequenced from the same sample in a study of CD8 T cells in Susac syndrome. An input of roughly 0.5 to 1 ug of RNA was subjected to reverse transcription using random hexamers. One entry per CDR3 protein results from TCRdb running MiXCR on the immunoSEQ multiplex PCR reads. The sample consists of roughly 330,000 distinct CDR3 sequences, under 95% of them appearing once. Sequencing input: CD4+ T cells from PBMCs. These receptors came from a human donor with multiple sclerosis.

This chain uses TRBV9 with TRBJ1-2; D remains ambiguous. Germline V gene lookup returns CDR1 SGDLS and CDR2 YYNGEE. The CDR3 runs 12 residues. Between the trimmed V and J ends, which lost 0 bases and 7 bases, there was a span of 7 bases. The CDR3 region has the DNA TGTGCCAGCAGCGTAGCTGGGAGTGGCTACACCTTC. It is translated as CASSVAGSGYTF.

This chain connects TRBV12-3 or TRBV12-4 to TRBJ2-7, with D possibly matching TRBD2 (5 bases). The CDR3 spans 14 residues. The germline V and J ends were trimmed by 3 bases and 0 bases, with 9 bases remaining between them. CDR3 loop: CASSFPGSSYEQYF. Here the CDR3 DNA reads TGTGCCAGCAGTTTTCCGGGGAGCTCCTACGAGCAGTACTTC.

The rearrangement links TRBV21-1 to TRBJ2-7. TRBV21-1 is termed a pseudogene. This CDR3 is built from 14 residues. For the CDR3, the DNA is TGTGCCAGCAGCAGACCACCGAACTCCTACGAGCAGTACTTC. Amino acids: CASSRPPNSYEQYF.

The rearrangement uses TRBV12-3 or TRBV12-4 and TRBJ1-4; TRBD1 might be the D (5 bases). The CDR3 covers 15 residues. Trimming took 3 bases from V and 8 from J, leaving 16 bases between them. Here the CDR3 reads CASSFLSGSEEKLFF. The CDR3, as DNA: TGTGCCAGCAGTTTTCTTTCAGGGAGCGAGGAAAAACTGTTTTTT.

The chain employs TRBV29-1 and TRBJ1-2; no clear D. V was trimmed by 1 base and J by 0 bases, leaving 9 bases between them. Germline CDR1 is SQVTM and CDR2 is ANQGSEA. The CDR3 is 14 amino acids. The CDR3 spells CSVEGEPANYGYTF. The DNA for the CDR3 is TGCAGCGTTGAAGGGGAGCCGGCTAACTATGGCTACACCTTC. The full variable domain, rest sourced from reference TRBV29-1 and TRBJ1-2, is SAVISQKPSRDICQRGTSLTIQCQVDSQVTMMFWYRQQPGQSLTLIATANQGSEATYESGFVIDKFPISRPNLTFSTLTVSNMSPEDSSIYLCSVEGEPANYGYTFGSGTRLTVV.

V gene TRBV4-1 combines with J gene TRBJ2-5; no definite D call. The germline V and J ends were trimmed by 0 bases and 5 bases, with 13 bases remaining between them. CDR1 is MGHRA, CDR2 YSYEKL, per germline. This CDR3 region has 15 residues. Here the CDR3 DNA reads TGCGCCAGCAGCCAAGAGAGCCCGTTAGGGGAGACCCAGTACTTC. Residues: CASSQESPLGETQYF.

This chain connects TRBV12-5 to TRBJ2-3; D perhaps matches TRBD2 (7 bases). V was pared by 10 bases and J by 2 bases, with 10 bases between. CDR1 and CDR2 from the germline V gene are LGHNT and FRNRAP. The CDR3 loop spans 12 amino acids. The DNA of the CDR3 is TGTGCTATAGGGGGGGCCACAGATACGCAGTATTTT. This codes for CAIGGATDTQYF.

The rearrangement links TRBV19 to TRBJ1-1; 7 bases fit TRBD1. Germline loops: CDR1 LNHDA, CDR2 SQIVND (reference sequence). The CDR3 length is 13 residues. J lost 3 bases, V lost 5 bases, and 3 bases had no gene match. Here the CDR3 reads CASSARGDTEAFF. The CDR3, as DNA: TGTGCCAGTAGTGCCAGGGGGGACACTGAAGCTTTCTTT.

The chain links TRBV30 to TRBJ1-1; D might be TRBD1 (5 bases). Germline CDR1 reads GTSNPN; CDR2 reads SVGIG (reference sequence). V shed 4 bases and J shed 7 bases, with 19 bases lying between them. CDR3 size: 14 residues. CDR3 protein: CAWNRGGVENEAFF. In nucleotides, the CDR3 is TGTGCCTGGAATCGCGGGGGGGTTGAGAATGAAGCTTTCTTT.

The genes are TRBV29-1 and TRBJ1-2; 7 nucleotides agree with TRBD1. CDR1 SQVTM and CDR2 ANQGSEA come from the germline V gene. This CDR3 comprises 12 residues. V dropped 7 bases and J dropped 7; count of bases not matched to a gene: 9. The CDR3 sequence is CSAPGTARGYTF. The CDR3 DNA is TGCAGCGCGCCCGGGACAGCGCGTGGCTACACCTTC.

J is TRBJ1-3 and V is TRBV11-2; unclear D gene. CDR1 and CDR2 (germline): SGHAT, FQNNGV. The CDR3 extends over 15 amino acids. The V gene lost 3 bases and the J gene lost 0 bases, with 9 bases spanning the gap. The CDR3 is CASSFAVFSGNTIYF. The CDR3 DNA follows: TGTGCCAGCAGCTTCGCAGTATTCTCTGGAAACACCATATATTTT. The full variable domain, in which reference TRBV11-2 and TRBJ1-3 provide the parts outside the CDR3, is EAGVAQSPRYKIIEKRQSVAFWCNPISGHATLYWYQQILGQGPKLLIQFQNNGVVDDSQLPKDRFSAERLKGVDSTLKIQPAKLEDSAVYLCASSFAVFSGNTIYFGEGSWLTVV.

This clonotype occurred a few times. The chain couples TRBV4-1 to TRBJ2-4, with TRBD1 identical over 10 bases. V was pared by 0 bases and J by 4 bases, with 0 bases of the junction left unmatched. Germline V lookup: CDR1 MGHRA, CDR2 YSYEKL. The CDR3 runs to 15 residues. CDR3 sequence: CASSQEDRGKNIQYF. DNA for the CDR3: TGCGCCAGCAGCCAAGAGGACAGGGGGAAAAACATTCAGTACTTC.

CDR3 bases: TGCGCCAGCAGCTTAGGGGACGCCGGCACCGGGGAGCTGTTTTTT. Translating gives CASSLGDAGTGELFF. This chain joins TRBV5-1 and TRBJ2-2, with D perhaps TRBD1 or TRBD2 (5 bases each). The CDR3 sequence is 15 residues long. Deletions cut 2 bases from V and 4 bases from J, with 12 bases between. CDR1 is SGHRS, CDR2 YFSETQ, per germline. The full variable domain, with the rest looked up from reference TRBV5-1 and TRBJ2-2, is KAGVTQTPRYLIKTRGQQVTLSCSPISGHRSVSWYQQTPGQGLQFLFEYFSETQRNKGNFPGRFSGRQFSNSRSEMNVSTLELGDSALYLCASSLGDAGTGELFFGEGSRLTVL.

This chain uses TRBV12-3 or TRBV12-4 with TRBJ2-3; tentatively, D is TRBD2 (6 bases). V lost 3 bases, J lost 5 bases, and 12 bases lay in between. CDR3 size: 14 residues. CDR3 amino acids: CASSFGGIRDTQYF. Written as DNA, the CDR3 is TGTGCCAGCAGTTTTGGCGGGATACGAGATACGCAGTATTTT.

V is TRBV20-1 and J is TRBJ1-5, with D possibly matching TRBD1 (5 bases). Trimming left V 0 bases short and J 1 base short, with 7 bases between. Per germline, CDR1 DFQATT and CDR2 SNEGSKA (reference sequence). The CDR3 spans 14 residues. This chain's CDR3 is CSARDGGSNQPQHF. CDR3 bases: TGCAGTGCTAGAGACGGGGGGAGCAATCAGCCCCAGCATTTT.

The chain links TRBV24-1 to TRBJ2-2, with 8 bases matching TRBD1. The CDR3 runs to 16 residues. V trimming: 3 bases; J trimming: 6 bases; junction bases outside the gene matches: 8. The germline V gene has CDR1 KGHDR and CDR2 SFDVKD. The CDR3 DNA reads TGTGCCACCAGTGATGGCGACAGGGGTCGAGCCGGGGAGCTGTTTTTT. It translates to CATSDGDRGRAGELFF.

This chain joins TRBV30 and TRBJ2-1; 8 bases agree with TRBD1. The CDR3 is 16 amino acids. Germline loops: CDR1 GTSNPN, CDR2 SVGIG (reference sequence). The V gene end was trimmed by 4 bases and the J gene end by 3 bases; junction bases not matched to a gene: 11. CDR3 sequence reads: CAWKRTGTGDYNEQFF. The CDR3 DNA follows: TGTGCCTGGAAACGGACCGGGACAGGTGACTACAATGAGCAGTTCTTC.